This TCR beta chain emerged from a study of cytomegalovirus exposure and HLA in healthy donors. Trimming took 5 bases from V and 6 from J, leaving 20 bases between them. This CDR3 contains 15 residues. The germline V gene has CDR1 SGHVS and CDR2 FNYEAQ. PCR employed 60 Vbeta and 13 Jbeta primers. Study processing details: Around 80 million unique TCR beta chains, roughly 11 million of them shared, were counted by a later analysis. TCRdb keeps only in-frame clones here, not all; method: immunoSEQ multiplex PCR. The DNA gave D and trimming, while V, J and clone size come from that table. This sample yields under 150,000 clones, of which 82% are seen a single time; about 7.4% belongs to the top ten.

Sequenced material: PBMCs. This receptor was taken from a woman aged 45 to 65 in good health and CMV-seropositive. The chain employs TRBV7-6 and TRBJ2-7, with D possibly TRBD2 on 7 matching bases. CDR3 nucleotide sequence: TGTGCCAGCAGCCCATCCGGGGGGCCCCACGGCGAGCAGTACTTC. Its translation is CASSPSGGPHGEQYF.